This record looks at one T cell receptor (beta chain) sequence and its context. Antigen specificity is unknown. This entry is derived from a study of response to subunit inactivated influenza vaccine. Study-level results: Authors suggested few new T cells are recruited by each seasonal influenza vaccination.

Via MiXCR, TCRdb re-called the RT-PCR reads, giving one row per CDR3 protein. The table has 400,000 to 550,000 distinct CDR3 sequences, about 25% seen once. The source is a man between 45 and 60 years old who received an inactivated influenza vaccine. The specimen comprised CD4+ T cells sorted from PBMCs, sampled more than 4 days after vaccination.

CDR3 nucleotide sequence: TGTGCCAGCTCACCACCGATGGGGAGCCTGGAGTCCCAGTACTTC. The encoded protein is CASSPPMGSLESQYF. The rearrangement links TRBV18 to TRBJ2-5; D perhaps matches TRBD2 (5 bases). V gave up 0 bases and J gave up 9 bases, with 17 bases separating them. CDR1 and CDR2 from the germline V gene are KGHSH and LQKENI. The CDR3 is 15 residues long.